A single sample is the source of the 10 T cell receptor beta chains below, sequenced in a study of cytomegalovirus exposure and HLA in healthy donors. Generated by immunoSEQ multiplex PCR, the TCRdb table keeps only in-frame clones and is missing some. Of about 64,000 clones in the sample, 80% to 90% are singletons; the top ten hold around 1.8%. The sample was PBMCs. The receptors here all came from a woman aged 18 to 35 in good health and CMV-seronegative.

The CDR3 DNA reads as TGCGCCAGCAGCTGGGGACTAGCGGGGGGAGAGACCCAGTACTTC. Translated: CASSWGLAGGETQYF. The chain uses TRBV4-3 and TRBJ2-5; 15 nucleotides line up with TRBD2. Trimming cost V 5 bases and J 4 bases; bases outside gene matches: 2. CDR1 and CDR2 (germline): LGHNA, YSLEER. The CDR3 has 15 residues.

In nucleotides, the CDR3 is TGTGCTAGTGGTCTCGGGACAGGCACAGATACGCAGTATTTT. It encodes CASGLGTGTDTQYF. The genes are TRBV12-5 and TRBJ2-3, with TRBD1 matching over 7 bases. This CDR3 contains 14 residues. CDR1 is LGHNT, CDR2 FRNRAP, per germline. Losses at the gene ends were 5 bases for V and 1 base for J; bases not matched to a gene: 3.

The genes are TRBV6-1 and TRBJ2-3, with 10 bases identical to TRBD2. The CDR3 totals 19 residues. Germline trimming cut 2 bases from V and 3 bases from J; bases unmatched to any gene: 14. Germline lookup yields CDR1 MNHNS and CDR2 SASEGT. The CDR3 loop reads CASSERASGSRVRTDTQYF. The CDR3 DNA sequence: TGTGCCAGCAGTGAAAGGGCTAGCGGGAGTCGGGTGCGTACAGATACGCAGTATTTT.

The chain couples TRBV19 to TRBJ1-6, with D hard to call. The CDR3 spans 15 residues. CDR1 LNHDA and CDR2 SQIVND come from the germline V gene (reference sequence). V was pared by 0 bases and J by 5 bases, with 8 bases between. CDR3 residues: CASSIETVNNSPLHF. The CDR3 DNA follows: TGTGCCAGTAGTATAGAAACAGTAAATAATTCACCCCTCCACTTT.

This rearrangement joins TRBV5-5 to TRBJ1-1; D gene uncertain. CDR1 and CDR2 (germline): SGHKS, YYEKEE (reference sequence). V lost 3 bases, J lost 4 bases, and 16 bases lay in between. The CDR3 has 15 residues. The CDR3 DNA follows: TGTGCCAGCAGCTCCTCGACCCTACCGGGCACTGAAGCTTTCTTT. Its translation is CASSSSTLPGTEAFF. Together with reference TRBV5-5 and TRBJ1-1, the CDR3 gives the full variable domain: DAGVTQSPTHLIKTRGQQVTLRCSPISGHKSVSWYQQVLGQGPQFIFQYYEKEERGRGNFPDRFSARQFPNYSSELNVNALLLGDSALYLCASSSSTLPGTEAFFGQGTRLTVV.

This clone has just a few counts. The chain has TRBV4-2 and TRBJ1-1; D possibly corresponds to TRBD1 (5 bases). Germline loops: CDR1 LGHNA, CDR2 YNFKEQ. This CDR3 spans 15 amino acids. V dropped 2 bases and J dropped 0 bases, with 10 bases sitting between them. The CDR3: CASSQLWGVNTEAFF. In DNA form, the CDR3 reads TGTGCCAGCAGCCAACTGTGGGGGGTGAACACTGAAGCTTTCTTT.

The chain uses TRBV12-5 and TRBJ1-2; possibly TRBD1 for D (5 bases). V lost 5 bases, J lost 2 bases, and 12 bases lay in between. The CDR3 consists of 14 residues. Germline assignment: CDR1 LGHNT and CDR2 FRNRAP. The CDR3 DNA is TGTGCTAGTGGTCCAGGGAAGCCAAACTATGGCTACACCTTC. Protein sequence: CASGPGKPNYGYTF.

In nucleotides, the CDR3 is TGTGCCAGCAGCTTTGGGAGACCGAACACCGGGGAGCTGTTTTTT. As protein: CASSFGRPNTGELFF. The chain uses TRBV11-3 and TRBJ2-2; D is possibly TRBD2 (5 bases). The CDR3 has 15 amino acids. V was shortened by 3 bases and J by 0 bases, with 8 bases between the two germline ends. In germline, CDR1 is SGHNT, CDR2 YENEEA.

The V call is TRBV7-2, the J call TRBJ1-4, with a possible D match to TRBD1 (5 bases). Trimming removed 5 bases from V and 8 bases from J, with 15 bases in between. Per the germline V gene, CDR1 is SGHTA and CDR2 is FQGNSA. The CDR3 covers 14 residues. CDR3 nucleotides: TGTGCCAGCAGCGTCAGGGCATTTCGGGAAAAACTGTTTTTT. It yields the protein CASSVRAFREKLFF.

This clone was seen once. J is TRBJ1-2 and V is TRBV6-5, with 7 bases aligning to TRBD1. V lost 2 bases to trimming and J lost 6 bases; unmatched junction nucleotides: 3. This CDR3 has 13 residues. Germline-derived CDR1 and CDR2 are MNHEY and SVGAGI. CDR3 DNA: TGTGCCAGCAGTTACGGACAGGCGGATGGCTACACCTTC. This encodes CASSYGQADGYTF.